This TCR beta chain appears in the sequencing data of a study of blood T cells in healthy people across ages. General study findings and limits: When one million T cells were used, diversity estimates were thought to be underestimates. A strong correlation between TCR beta diversity and naive T cell percentage was seen.

A second PCR, run for about 7 to 11 cycles, used a sample-barcoded 5' primer plus a J-beta primer mix. TCRdb reprocessed the 5' RACE reads via MiXCR and lists one record per CDR3 protein. The table has about 1.7 million distinct CDR3 sequences, 28% seen once. Germline loops: CDR1 DFQATT, CDR2 SNEGSKA (reference sequence). V lost 4 bases to trimming and J lost 7 bases, with 17 bases between them. This CDR3 is built from 14 residues. To note about this clonotype: What it recognizes is unknown.

The chain uses TRBV20-1 and TRBJ2-1; D gene unclear. This TCR was recovered from a woman younger than 45 in good health. Sequenced sample: blood. The CDR3 bases are TGCAGTGCTAATGACCAGAGGAATCGTAATGAGCAGTTCTTC. Protein product: CSANDQRNRNEQFF.